The present T cell receptor (beta chain) was sequenced within a study of OX40 agonist ivuxolimab in advanced cancers. For the study in its entirety: The costimulatory receptor OX40 (CD134) was targeted by ivuxolimab, a fully human IgG2 agonistic monoclonal antibody. Intravenous ivuxolimab was administered to patients every 2 weeks at six dose levels: 0.01, 0.1, 0.3, 1.5, 3 and 10 mg/kg. Of the roughly 50 dose-escalation patients, hepatocellular carcinoma was present in roughly 19, melanoma in approximately 15, renal cell carcinoma in 9 and head and neck cancer in 9. The dose-escalation cohort was roughly 80% male with a mean age of 60 years, ranging from 23 to 79. Patients were allowed to have had prior anti-PD-1, anti-PD-L1 or anti-CTLA-4 therapy, and approximately 39% of the dose-escalation patients had been treated with checkpoint inhibitors. Partial responses occurred in three dose-escalation patients, of whom one had hepatocellular carcinoma and two had cutaneous melanoma. Peripheral TCRbeta sequencing was intended to test whether TCR sequence diversity was altered and clonal T-cell expansion was caused by ivuxolimab. The monotherapy dose-escalation portion (N of about 50 patients) of the phase I ivuxolimab trial is reported in the paper. The research as a whole found: On average, CD8+ T cells showed more expanded clones than CD4+ T cells after ivuxolimab. Low levels of normalized T-cell clonal expansion were also seen in some patients who did not respond. Which antigens the clonally expanded peripheral T cells were specific for was not determined. At doses from 0.1 to 3.0 mg/kg, clonal expansion was seen in both CD4+ and CD8+ blood T cells between baseline and week 6. In partial responders in the 0.1-3.0 mg/kg groups, normalized peripheral clonal expansion was found to be among the lowest, especially among CD8+ T cells.

For sequencing of the TCRbeta CDR3 region, genomic DNA was extracted from the sorted cells. TCRbeta CDR3 regions were sequenced using the immunoSEQ Assay. Entries here come from immuneACCESS through TCRdb and include only in-frame sequences with V and J called. Some clones fail to appear in such tables; in the studies checked, an unresolved V gene covers under half of the shortfall, and the cause of the remainder is unknown. The sample table lists 45,000 to 50,000 clones, around nine tenths of them with a count of one. The ten largest make up 5.5% to 7.5% of the sample. Its CDR3 holds 17 amino acids, cysteine through phenylalanine. Of the read, only the CDR3 DNA is kept; its 51 bases are in frame from base 1. For this chain, trimming is 4 bases at the V end and 8 bases at the J end, and the number of junction bases without a gene match is 17. CDR1 and CDR2 (ENHRY, SYGVKD) derive from the germline V gene.

As to this clone: Its antigen is currently not known. No base qualities exist here, and no much larger clone lies one base off it.

The trial excluded patients who had a history of autoimmune disease or who were on systemic immunosuppression. Peripheral blood for TCR sequencing was collected from all dose cohorts at baseline, on cycle 4 day 1, and on cycle 7 day 1. The samples were drawn from a first-in-human, open-label, multicenter phase I dose-escalation trial of ivuxolimab. Adults with locally advanced or metastatic head and neck squamous cell, hepatocellular, melanoma or renal cell carcinoma were enrolled in the trial. Before TCR sequencing, CD4+ T cells and CD8+ T cells from peripheral blood were sorted into separate populations.

This material consisted of CD4+ or CD8+ T cells sorted from blood, taken in a trial of the OX40 agonist ivuxolimab. The sequence was obtained from an adult with an advanced solid tumor such as melanoma, head and neck, liver or kidney cancer. Recombination joined TRBV10-3 with TRBJ1-2, with 9 central nucleotides matching TRBD1. The CDR3 protein: CAISGIWTGDRLRGYTF. DNA sequence: TGTGCCATCAGTGGAATCTGGACAGGGGATAGGTTGAGAGGCTACACCTTC.